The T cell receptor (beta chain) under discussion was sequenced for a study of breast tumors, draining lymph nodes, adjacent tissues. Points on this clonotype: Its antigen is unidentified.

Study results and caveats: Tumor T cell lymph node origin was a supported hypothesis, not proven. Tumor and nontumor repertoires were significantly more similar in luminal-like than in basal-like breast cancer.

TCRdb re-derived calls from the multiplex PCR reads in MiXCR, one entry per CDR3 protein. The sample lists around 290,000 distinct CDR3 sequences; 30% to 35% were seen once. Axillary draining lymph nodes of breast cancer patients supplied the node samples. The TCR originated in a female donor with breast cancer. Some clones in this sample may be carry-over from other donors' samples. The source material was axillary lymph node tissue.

The DNA of the CDR3 is TGTGCCAGCATGGGACAGACTAGCAATCAGCCCCAGCATTTT. It yields the protein CASMGQTSNQPQHF. This chain joins TRBV28 and TRBJ1-5; TRBD1 agrees at 7 bases. Germline values: CDR1 MDHEN, CDR2 SYDVKM. The CDR3 totals 14 residues. Trimming took 7 bases from V and 0 from J; bases not matched to a gene: 3. The full variable domain, rest sourced from reference TRBV28 and TRBJ1-5, is DVKVTQSSRYLVKRTGEKVFLECVQDMDHENMFWYRQDPGLGLRLIYFSYDVKMKEKGDIPEGYSVSREKKERFSLILESASTNQTSMYLCASMGQTSNQPQHFGDGTRLSIL.